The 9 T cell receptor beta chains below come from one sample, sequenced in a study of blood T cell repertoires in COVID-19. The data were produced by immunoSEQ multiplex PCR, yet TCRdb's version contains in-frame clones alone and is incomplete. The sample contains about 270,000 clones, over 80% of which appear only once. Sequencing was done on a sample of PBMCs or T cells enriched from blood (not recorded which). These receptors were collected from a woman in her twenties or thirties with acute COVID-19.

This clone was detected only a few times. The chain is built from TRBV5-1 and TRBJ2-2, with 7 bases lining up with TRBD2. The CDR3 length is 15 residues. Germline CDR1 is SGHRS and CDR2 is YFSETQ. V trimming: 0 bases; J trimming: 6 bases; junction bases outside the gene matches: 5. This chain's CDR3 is CASSLGTREAGELFF. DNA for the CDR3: TGCGCCAGCAGCTTGGGGACTAGGGAAGCCGGGGAGCTGTTTTTT. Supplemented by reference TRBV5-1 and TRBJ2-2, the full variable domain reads KAGVTQTPRYLIKTRGQQVTLSCSPISGHRSVSWYQQTPGQGLQFLFEYFSETQRNKGNFPGRFSGRQFSNSRSEMNVSTLELGDSALYLCASSLGTREAGELFFGEGSRLTVL.

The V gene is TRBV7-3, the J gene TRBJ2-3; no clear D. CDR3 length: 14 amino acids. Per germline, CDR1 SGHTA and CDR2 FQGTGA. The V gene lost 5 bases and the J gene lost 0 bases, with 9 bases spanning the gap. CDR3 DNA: TGTGCCAGCAGCCTCTTTCCGAGCACAGATACGCAGTATTTT. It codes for CASSLFPSTDTQYF.

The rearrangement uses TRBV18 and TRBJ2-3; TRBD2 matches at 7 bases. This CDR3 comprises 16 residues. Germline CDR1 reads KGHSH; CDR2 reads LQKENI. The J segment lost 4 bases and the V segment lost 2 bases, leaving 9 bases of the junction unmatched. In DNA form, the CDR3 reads TGTGCCAGCTCACCATACGAGGGCGGGAGTTCAGATACGCAGTATTTT. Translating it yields CASSPYEGGSSDTQYF. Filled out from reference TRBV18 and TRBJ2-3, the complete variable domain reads NAGVMQNPRHLVRRRGQEARLRCSPMKGHSHVYWYRQLPEEGLKFMVYLQKENIIDESGMPKERFSAEFPKEGPSILRIQQVVRGDSAAYFCASSPYEGGSSDTQYFGPGTRLTVL.

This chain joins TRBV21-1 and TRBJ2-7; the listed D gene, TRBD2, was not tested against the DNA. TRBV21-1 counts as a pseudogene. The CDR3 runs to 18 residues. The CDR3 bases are TGTGCCAGCAGCAAAGATGTGGTAGGGACTAGCGGCCCCTACGAGCAGTACTTC. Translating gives CASSKDVVGTSGPYEQYF.

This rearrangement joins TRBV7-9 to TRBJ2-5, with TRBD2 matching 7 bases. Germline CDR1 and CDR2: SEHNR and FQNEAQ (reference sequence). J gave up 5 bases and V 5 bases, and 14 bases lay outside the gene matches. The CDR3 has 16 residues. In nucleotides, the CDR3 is TGTGCCAGCAGCCCTTCACACAGACTAGCAGGGGAGACCCAGTACTTC. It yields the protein CASSPSHRLAGETQYF.

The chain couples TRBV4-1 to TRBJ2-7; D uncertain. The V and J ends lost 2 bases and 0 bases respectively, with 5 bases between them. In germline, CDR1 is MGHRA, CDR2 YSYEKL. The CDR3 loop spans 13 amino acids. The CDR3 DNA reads TGCGCCAGCAGCCAAACACCCTCCTACGAGCAGTACTTC. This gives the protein CASSQTPSYEQYF.

CDR3 protein: CASGRGEDYGYTF. Here the CDR3 DNA reads TGTGCCAGCGGGAGGGGCGAGGACTATGGCTACACCTTC. V is TRBV5-4 and J is TRBJ1-2; a possible D gene is TRBD1 (5 bases). V was clipped by 7 bases and J by 3 bases, with 13 bases between them. The germline CDR1 and CDR2 sequences are SGHNT and YYREEE (reference sequence). The CDR3 totals 13 residues.

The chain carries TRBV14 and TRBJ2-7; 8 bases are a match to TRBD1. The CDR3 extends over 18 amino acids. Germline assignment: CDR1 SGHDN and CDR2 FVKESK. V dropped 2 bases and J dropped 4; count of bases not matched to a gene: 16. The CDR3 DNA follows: TGTGCCAGCAGCCAATACGCCGCCGGACAGGGAATCCCTTACGAGCAGTACTTC. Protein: CASSQYAAGQGIPYEQYF.

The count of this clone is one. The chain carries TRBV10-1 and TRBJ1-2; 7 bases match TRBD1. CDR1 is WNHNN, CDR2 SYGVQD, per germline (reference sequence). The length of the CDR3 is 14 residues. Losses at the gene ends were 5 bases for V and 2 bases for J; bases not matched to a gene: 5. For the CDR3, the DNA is TGCGCCAGCAGTCCGACAGGGAACAACTATGGCTACACCTTC. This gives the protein CASSPTGNNYGYTF.